This TCR beta chain was sequenced in a study of T cell responses to AZD1222 COVID-19 vaccine. Study-level background: Pooled together were second doses at about 4 or about 12 weeks. Findings of the study overall: Donors, mostly white British, included more females; clonal diversity was possibly underestimated.

Some clones are missing from TCRdb's copy, which holds only in-frame ones; the method was immunoSEQ multiplex PCR. In the table there are roughly 81,000 clones, around nine tenths of which are singletons. The sample holds a few counts of this clone. The antigen is not known. This CDR3 region has 14 residues. V shed 5 bases and J 6 bases; nucleotides not matched to a gene: 10. Per the germline V gene, CDR1 is SGHVS and CDR2 is FQNEAQ. The source was peripheral blood, collected on day 0 of AZD1222 vaccination. The V call is TRBV7-8, the J call TRBJ2-7, with TRBD2 matching 7 bases. This receptor was obtained from an adult in good health. CDR3: CASSPDRTSSEQYF. The DNA for the CDR3 is TGTGCCAGCAGCCCAGACCGGACTAGTTCCGAGCAGTACTTC.